The next 14 T cell receptor beta chains were all read from a single sample in a study of cytomegalovirus exposure and HLA in healthy donors. PCR amplification relied on 60 Vbeta primers (plus 13 Jbeta primers). TCRdb's table, derived via immunoSEQ multiplex PCR, lists solely in-frame clones and lacks some. This table holds some 61,000 clones, roughly 77% found once. Sequencing input: PBMCs. All receptors come from a human donor in good health.

The chain joins TRBV6-5 to TRBJ1-3; D is unclear. Between the trimmed V and J ends, which lost 0 bases and 0 bases, there was a span of 9 bases. The germline V gene encodes CDR1 MNHEY and CDR2 SVGAGI. The CDR3 is 16 amino acids. CDR3 residues: CASSYSGRNSGNTIYF. The CDR3 bases are TGTGCCAGCAGTTACTCTGGGAGGAACTCTGGAAACACCATATATTTT.

The chain carries TRBV30 and TRBJ1-4, with a tentative D call TRBD1 (5 bases). Trimming left V 3 bases short and J 3 bases short, with 14 bases between. Per germline, CDR1 GTSNPN and CDR2 SVGIG (reference sequence). CDR3 length equals 15 residues. The CDR3 DNA reads TGTGCCTGGAGCGACTTGACAGAATCTAATGAAAAACTGTTTTTT. This translates into CAWSDLTESNEKLFF.

The CDR3 protein is CASSLNPAGGRGDTQYF. CDR3 nucleotide sequence: TGTGCCAGCAGCTTAAACCCTGCGGGGGGACGTGGTGATACGCAGTATTTT. This sequence joins TRBV7-9 and TRBJ2-3; 8 bases line up with TRBD2. There are 17 residues in the CDR3. With 2 bases clipped from V and 6 bases from J, the junction kept 13 bases outside the gene matches. Germline CDR1 is SEHNR and CDR2 is FQNEAQ (reference sequence).

This clone showed up just once. This chain connects TRBV18 to TRBJ2-2, with D possibly being TRBD1 (5 bases). Trimming shortened V by 2 bases and J by 8 bases, and 18 bases separated the two germline ends. This CDR3 has 16 residues. From germline, CDR1 is KGHSH and CDR2 LQKENI. The CDR3 DNA sequence: TGTGCCAGCTCACCATACCAGACAGATTCCGGTGGGGAGCTGTTTTTT. Translation gives CASSPYQTDSGGELFF.

The chain employs TRBV11-2 and TRBJ2-2; D unclear. The germline V and J ends were trimmed by 5 bases and 8 bases, with 9 bases remaining between them. This CDR3 is 12 amino acids long. Per the germline V gene, CDR1 is SGHAT and CDR2 is FQNNGV. The CDR3 loop is CASSDEWGELFF. The CDR3, as DNA: TGTGCCAGCAGCGATGAGTGGGGGGAGCTGTTTTTT.

The CDR3 reads CASRDRGNTGELFF. The CDR3, as DNA: TGTGCCAGCAGGGACAGGGGAAACACCGGGGAGCTGTTTTTT. J is TRBJ2-2 and V is TRBV2, with 9 nucleotides matching TRBD1. J gave up 2 bases and V 6 bases, and 1 base lay outside the gene matches. The germline V gene has CDR1 SNHLY and CDR2 FYNNEI. The CDR3 runs 14 residues.

The rearrangement uses TRBV29-1 and TRBJ1-2; D possibly corresponds to TRBD1 (6 bases). Trimming removed 4 bases from V and 8 bases from J, with 14 bases in between. Germline values: CDR1 SQVTM, CDR2 ANQGSEA. CDR3 length equals 12 residues. The CDR3 protein is CSVGETGSGYTF. DNA of the CDR3: TGCAGCGTTGGAGAAACAGGGAGCGGCTACACCTTC.

As to this clone: The junction differs from germline at one of its ends, possibly a read error. The chain joins TRBV7-8 to TRBJ2-3, with 11 bases lining up with TRBD2. Germline values: CDR1 SGHVS, CDR2 FQNEAQ. The CDR3 is 16 residues long. CDR3: CASSTSLAGGTNTQYF. DNA for the CDR3: TGTGCCAGCAGCACTAGCCTAGCGGGGGGCACAAATACGCAGTATTTT.

The CDR3 is CASTSGSPNYGYTF. CDR3 sequence (DNA): TGTGCCAGCACCTCCGGGTCGCCTAACTATGGCTACACCTTC. The V gene is TRBV6-5, the J gene TRBJ1-2; D not certain. The germline gives CDR1 MNHEY, CDR2 SVGAGI. The CDR3 consists of 14 residues. The V gene lost 7 bases and the J gene lost 0 bases, with 12 bases spanning the gap.

The chain carries TRBV30 and TRBJ1-2; D remains ambiguous. Germline CDR1 and CDR2: GTSNPN and SVGIG (reference sequence). Deletions cut 0 bases from V and 4 bases from J, with 6 bases between. This CDR3 has 12 amino acids. CDR3 sequence (DNA): TGTGCCTGGAGTGTAGCGGGCTATGGCTACACCTTC. Translated: CAWSVAGYGYTF.

The V gene is TRBV9, the J gene TRBJ2-3; TRBD2 aligns across 10 bases. The CDR3 contains 18 residues. The V segment lost 0 bases and the J segment 1 base; nucleotides outside the gene matches: 8. The germline V gene has CDR1 SGDLS and CDR2 YYNGEE. The CDR3 nucleotides are TGTGCCAGCAGCGTAGGGCTAGCGGGGGTCGGGGGCACAGATACGCAGTATTTT. It specifies CASSVGLAGVGGTDTQYF.

Remarks on this clone: Other DNA sequences in this sample translate to the same CDR3. The chain is built from TRBV4-1 and TRBJ2-3, with D hard to call. CDR3 length: 15 residues. V dropped 0 bases and J dropped 4 bases, with 11 bases sitting between them. The germline CDR1 and CDR2 sequences are MGHRA and YSYEKL. Here the CDR3 DNA reads TGCGCCAGCAGCCAAGATCTTAACACGCCAGATACGCAGTATTTT. The encoded protein is CASSQDLNTPDTQYF.

V and J are TRBV7-2 and TRBJ2-5; D not certain. This CDR3 has 13 residues. Looked up from germline, CDR1 is SGHTA and CDR2 is FQGNSA. V lost 0 bases and J 9 bases, leaving 11 bases between the germline ends. The CDR3 loop is CASSLAVSSAQYF. In DNA, the CDR3 is TGTGCCAGCAGCTTAGCAGTGTCCTCGGCCCAGTACTTC.

This clone appeared a single time. The rearrangement uses TRBV11-2 and TRBJ2-1; 14 bases match TRBD2. The CDR3 extends over 18 amino acids. The junction had 6 bases not matched to a gene; V was cut back by 3 bases and J by 2 bases. Per germline, CDR1 SGHAT and CDR2 FQNNGV. The DNA of the CDR3 is TGTGCCAGCAGCTTCCTACCGGGACTAGCGGGGGCCTACAATGAGCAGTTCTTC. Its protein is CASSFLPGLAGAYNEQFF.